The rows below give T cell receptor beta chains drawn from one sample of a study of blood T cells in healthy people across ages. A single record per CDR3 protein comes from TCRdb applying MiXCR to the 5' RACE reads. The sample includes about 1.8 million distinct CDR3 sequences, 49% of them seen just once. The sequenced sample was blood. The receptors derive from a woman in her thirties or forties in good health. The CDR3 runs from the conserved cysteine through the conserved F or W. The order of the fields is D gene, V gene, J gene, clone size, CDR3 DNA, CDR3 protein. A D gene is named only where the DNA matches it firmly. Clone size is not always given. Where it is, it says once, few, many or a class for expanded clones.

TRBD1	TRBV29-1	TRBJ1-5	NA	TGCAGCGTTACGACAGGGATTAGCAATCAGCCCCAGCATTTT	CSVTTGISNQPQHF
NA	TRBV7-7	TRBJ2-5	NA	TGTGCTAGCAGCTTAGGGGGGACTCAACTAGAGACCCAGTACTTC	CASSLGGTQLETQYF
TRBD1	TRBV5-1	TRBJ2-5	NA	TGCGCCAGCAGTTCTCAGGGGGCGGCCTACAATGAGCAGTACTTC	CASSSQGAAYNEQYF
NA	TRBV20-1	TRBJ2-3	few	TGCAGTGCTAGAGAGGGCAGCACTAGCACAGATACGCAGTATTTT	CSAREGSTSTDTQYF
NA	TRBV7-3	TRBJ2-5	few	TGTGCCAGCAGCGTAGCAGGGAACCAAGAGACCCAGTACTTC	CASSVAGNQETQYF
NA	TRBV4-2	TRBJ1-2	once	TGTGCCAGCAGCCAAGCACCAGAGGGACAAGGCGGCTATGGCTACACCTTC	CASSQAPEGQGGYGYTF
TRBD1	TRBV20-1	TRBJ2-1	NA	TGCAGTGCCACCACCGACAGGGTACAAGAGACCCAGTTCTTC	CSATTDRVQETQFF
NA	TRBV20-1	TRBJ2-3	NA	TGCAGTGCTAGAGCCCCCGGGGAAGTCACAGATACGCAGTATTTT	CSARAPGEVTDTQYF
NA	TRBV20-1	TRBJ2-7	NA	TGCAGTGCCCGCGGACACAATTTACCCTACGAGCAGTACTTC	CSARGHNLPYEQYF
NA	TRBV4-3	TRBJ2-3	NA	TGCGCCAGCAGCCAGATGGACGTCGATACGCAGTATTTT	CASSQMDVDTQYF
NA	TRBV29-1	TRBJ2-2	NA	TGCAGCGTTGGAGGGACACGGTCGACCGGGGAGCTGTTTTTT	CSVGGTRSTGELFF
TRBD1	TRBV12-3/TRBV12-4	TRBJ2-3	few	TGTGCCAGCAGGGTTACAGGGGGCCCCACAGATACGCAGTATTTT	CASRVTGGPTDTQYF
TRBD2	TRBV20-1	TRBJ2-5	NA	TGCAGTGCTACCCTAGCGGGGGCACAAGAGACCCAGTACTTC	CSATLAGAQETQYF
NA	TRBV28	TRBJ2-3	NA	TGTGCCAGCAGTTTTAGTGGAGGCACAGATAGGCAGTATTTT	CASSFSGGTDRQYF
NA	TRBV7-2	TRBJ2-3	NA	TGTGCCAGCAGCCCCCCGTCGGCACTAGGAACAGATACGCAGTATTTT	CASSPPSALGTDTQYF
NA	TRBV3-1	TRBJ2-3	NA	TGTGCCAGCAGCCAAGAGGGGGTCGCAAGCACAGATACGCAGTATTTT	CASSQEGVASTDTQYF
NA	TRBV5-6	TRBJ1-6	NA	TGTGCCAGCAGCTATGGGGCGTCTTCACCCCTCCACTTT	CASSYGASSPLHF
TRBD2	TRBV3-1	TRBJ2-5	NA	TGTGCCAGCAGCCAAGATATGAGCGGGGGTAAAGAGACCCAGTACTTC	CASSQDMSGGKETQYF
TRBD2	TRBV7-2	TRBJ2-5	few	TGTGCCAGCAGCGTAGCGGGCAGGAGAGAGACCCAGTACTTC	CASSVAGRRETQYF
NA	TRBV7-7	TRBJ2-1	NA	TGTGCTAGCAGCCATCAGCGTAACAATGAGCAGTTCTTC	CASSHQRNNEQFF
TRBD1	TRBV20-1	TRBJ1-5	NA	TGCAGTGCTAGACACGGACAGGGTAATCAGCCCCAGCATTTT	CSARHGQGNQPQHF
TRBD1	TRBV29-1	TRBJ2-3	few	TGCAGCGTTGAATCCCCGGGACAGGGGCGAACCACAGATACGCAGTATTTT	CSVESPGQGRTTDTQYF
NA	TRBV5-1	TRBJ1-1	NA	TGTGCCAGCAGCTTAGATGGCACTGAAGCTTTCTTT	CASSLDGTEAFF
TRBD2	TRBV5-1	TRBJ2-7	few	TGCGCCAGCAGCGTGGCGGGGGAGTACGAGCAGTACTTC	CASSVAGEYEQYF
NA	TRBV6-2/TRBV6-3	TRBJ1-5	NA	TGTGCCAGCCGGGGTCATAACCAGCCCCAGCATTTT	CASRGHNQPQHF
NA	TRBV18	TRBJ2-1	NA	TGTGCCAGCTCACCTGGAGCGGGTACCTACAATGAGCAGTTCTTC	CASSPGAGTYNEQFF
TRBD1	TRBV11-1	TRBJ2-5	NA	TGTGCCAGCAGCCCACACAGGGGGCGTCAAGAGACCCAGTACTTC	CASSPHRGRQETQYF
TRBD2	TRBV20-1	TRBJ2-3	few	TGCAGTGCTCTGAGCGGGGGCAGCACAGATACGCAGTATTTT	CSALSGGSTDTQYF
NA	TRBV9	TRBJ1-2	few	TGTGCCAGCAGCGGTTCAGGGATCCTCTATGGCTACACCTTC	CASSGSGILYGYTF
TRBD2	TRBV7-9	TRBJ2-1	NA	TGTGCCAGCAGCTTTCGGGGGGAATATGAGCAGTTCTTC	CASSFRGEYEQFF
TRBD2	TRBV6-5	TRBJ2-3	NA	TGTGCCAGCAGCAAAGGCCTAGCGGGGGTGGAGTATTTT	CASSKGLAGVEYF
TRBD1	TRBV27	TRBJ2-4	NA	TGTGCCAGCAGTGTAACAGGGGTCGCAAACATTCAGTACTTC	CASSVTGVANIQYF
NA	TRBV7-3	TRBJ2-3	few	TGTGCCAGCAGCTTAACTAGCGTTGACACAGATACGCAGTATTTT	CASSLTSVDTDTQYF
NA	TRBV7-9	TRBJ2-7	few	TGTGCCAGCAGCTTACAGGGCCAGGGGACCTACGAGCAGTACTTC	CASSLQGQGTYEQYF
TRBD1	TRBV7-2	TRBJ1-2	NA	TGTGCCAGCAGCCACGGGACAGGGGAGAACTATGGCTACACCTTC	CASSHGTGENYGYTF
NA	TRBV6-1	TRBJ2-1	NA	TGTGCCAGCAGGGGAACAACAGGGAGACCCTACAATGAGCAGTTCTTC	CASRGTTGRPYNEQFF
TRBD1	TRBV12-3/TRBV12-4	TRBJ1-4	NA	TGTGCCAGCAGTGGGACAGAAGAATCAACTAATGAAAAACTGTTTTTT	CASSGTEESTNEKLFF